This T cell receptor beta chain comes out of a study of OX40 agonist ivuxolimab in advanced cancers. Whole-study results and caveats: At 0.1 to 3.0 mg/kg, CD4+ and CD8+ blood T cells expanded clonally by week 6.

To note about this clone: What it binds is not known.

This CDR3 region has 13 residues. V was trimmed by 6 bases and J by 4 bases, leaving 10 bases between them. Germline V gene sequence: CDR1 LGHNT, CDR2 FRNRAP. Profiling relied on immunoSEQ multiplex PCR, and the TCRdb table lists in-frame clones only, not all of them. The sample records 100,000 to 120,000 clones, around 93% being singletons. The chain has TRBV12-5 and TRBJ2-1, with D unresolved. This sequence was found in an adult with an advanced solid tumor such as melanoma, head and neck, liver or kidney cancer. The starting material was CD4+ or CD8+ T cells sorted from blood, obtained in a trial of the OX40 agonist ivuxolimab. The CDR3 DNA reads TGTGCTAGTGGCCGCACGGCTTACAATGAGCAGTTCTTC. It translates to CASGRTAYNEQFF.